This entry is about one T cell receptor beta chain. CDR1 MGHRA and CDR2 YSYEKL come from the germline V gene. The CDR3 has 18 residues. Deletions cut 3 bases from V and 0 bases from J, with 17 bases between. In the authors' methods: How many nucleated cells were present was estimated from reference gene primer amplification. Here immunoSEQ multiplex PCR was the method, and the copy in TCRdb shows in-frame clones only, minus some. The V and J calls and the clone size are those of that table, but D and trimming were determined from the DNA. In the table there are over 200,000 clones, more than 85% of which are singletons. The source of the sample is a study of blood T cell repertoires in COVID-19.

This sequence originates from a man between 40 and 49 years old with acute or convalescent COVID-19. This chain links TRBV4-1 with TRBJ1-4; D ambiguous. Sequenced input: peripheral blood. CDR3 loop: CASSHQIGSAATNEKLFF. In nucleotides, the CDR3 is TGCGCCAGCAGCCACCAAATAGGGAGCGCCGCAACTAATGAAAAACTGTTTTTT.